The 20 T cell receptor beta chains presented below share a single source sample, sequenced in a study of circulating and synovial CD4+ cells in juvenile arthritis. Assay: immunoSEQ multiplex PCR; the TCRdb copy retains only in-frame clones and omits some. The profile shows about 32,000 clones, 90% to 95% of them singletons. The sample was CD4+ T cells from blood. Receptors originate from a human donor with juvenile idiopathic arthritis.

The CDR3 nucleotides are TGCGCCAGCAGCTTGGCCGCCAGTACCTACGAGCAGTACTTC. Protein product: CASSLAASTYEQYF. The chain employs TRBV5-1 and TRBJ2-7; no firm D call. Germline V gene sequence: CDR1 SGHRS, CDR2 YFSETQ. This CDR3 region has 14 residues. The V end was cut by 0 bases, the J end by 2 bases, with 9 bases between.

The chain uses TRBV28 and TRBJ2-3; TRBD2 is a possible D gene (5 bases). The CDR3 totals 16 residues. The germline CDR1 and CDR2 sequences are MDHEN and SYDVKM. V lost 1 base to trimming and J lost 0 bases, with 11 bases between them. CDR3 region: CASSLSRGISTDTQYF. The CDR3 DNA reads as TGTGCCAGCAGTTTATCGAGAGGGATTAGCACAGATACGCAGTATTTT.

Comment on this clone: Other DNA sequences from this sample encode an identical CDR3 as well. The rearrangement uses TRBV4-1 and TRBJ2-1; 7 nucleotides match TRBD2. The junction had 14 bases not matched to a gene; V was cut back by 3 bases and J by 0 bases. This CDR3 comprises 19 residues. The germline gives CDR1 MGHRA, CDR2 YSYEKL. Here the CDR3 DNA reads TGCGCCAGCAGCCATCAGCCGGGGAGGGCCGAAGTCTCCTACAATGAGCAGTTCTTC. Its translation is CASSHQPGRAEVSYNEQFF.

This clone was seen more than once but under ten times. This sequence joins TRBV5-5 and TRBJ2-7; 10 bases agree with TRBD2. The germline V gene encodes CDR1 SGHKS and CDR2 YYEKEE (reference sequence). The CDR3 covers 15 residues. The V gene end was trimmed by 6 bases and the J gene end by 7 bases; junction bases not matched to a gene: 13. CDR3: CASTPPGLAFREQYF. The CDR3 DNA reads TGTGCCAGCACCCCACCGGGACTAGCGTTCCGGGAGCAGTACTTC.

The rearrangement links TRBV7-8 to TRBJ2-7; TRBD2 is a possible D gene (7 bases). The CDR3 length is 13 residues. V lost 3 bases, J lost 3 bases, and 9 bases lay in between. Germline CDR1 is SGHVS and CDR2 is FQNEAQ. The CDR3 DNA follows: TGTGCCAGCAGCTTGAGGGGGGGCTACGAGCAGTACTTC. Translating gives CASSLRGGYEQYF.

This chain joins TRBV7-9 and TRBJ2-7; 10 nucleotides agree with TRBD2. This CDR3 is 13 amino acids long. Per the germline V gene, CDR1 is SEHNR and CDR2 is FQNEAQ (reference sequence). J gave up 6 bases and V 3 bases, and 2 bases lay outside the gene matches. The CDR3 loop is CASSFLAGVEQYF. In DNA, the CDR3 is TGTGCCAGCAGCTTCCTAGCGGGAGTCGAGCAGTACTTC.

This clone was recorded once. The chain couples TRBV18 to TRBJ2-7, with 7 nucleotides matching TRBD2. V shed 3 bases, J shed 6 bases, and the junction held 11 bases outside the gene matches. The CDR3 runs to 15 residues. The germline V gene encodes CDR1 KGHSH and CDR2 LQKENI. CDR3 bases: TGTGCCAGCTCACCCCCCGGACTAGGGTTGGTCGAGCAGTACTTC. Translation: CASSPPGLGLVEQYF.

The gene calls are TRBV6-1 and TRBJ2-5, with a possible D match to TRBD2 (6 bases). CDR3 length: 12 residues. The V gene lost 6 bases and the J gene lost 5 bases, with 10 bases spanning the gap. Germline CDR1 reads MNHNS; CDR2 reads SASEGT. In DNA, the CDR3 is TGTGCCAGCAGCGGAGGGTGGGAGACCCAGTACTTC. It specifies CASSGGWETQYF.

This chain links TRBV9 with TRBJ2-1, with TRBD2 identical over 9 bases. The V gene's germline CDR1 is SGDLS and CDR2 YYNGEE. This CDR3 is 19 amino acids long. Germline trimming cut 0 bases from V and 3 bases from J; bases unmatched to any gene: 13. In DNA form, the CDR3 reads TGTGCCAGCAGCGTAGCGGCGGGAGGGCCCAATAATTTCTACAATGAGCAGTTCTTC. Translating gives CASSVAAGGPNNFYNEQFF. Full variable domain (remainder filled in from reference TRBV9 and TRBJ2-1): DSGVTQTPKHLITATGQRVTLRCSPRSGDLSVYWYQQSLDQGLQFLIQYYNGEERAKGNILERFSAQQFPDLHSELNLSSLELGDSALYFCASSVAAGGPNNFYNEQFFGPGTRLTVL.

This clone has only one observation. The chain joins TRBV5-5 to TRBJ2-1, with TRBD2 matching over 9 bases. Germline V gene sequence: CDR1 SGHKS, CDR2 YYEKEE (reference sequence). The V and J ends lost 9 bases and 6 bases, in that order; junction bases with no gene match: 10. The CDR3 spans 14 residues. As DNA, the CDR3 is TGTGCCACCGAGCATAGCGGGGGTGGCAATGAGCAGTTCTTC. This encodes CATEHSGGGNEQFF.

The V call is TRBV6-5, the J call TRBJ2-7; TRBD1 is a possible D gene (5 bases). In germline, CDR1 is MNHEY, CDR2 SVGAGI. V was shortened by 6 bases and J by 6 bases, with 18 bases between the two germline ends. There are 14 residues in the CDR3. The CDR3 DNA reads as TGTGCCAGCAGCACCTCGGGCAGGGCGTCCGAGCAGTACTTC. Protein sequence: CASSTSGRASEQYF.

The CDR3 DNA follows: TGTGCCAGCAGGGAGACTAGCGGTTACGAGCAGTACTTC. Its protein is CASRETSGYEQYF. The V and J genes are TRBV2 and TRBJ2-7; 9 bases are a match to TRBD2. This CDR3 spans 13 amino acids. Germline CDR1 SNHLY, CDR2 FYNNEI. The V and J ends lost 6 bases and 4 bases, in that order; junction bases with no gene match: 4. Based on the CDR3 plus reference TRBV2 and TRBJ2-7, the full variable domain is EPEVTQTPSHQVTQMGQEVILRCVPISNHLYFYWYRQILGQKVEFLVSFYNNEISEKSEIFDDQFSVERPDGSNFTLKIRSTKLEDSAMYFCASRETSGYEQYFGPGTRLTVT.

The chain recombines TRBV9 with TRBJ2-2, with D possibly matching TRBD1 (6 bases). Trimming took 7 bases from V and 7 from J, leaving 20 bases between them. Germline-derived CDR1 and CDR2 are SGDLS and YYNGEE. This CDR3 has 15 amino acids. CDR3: CASAPSRGMVGELFF. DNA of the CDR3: TGTGCCAGCGCACCGTCTAGGGGGATGGTCGGGGAGCTGTTTTTT.

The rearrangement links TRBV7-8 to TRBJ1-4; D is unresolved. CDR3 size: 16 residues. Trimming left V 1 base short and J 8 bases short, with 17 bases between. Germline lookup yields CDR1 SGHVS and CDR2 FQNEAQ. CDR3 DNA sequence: TGTGCCAGCAGCTTAGACCCATGGCCGGCGGGAGAAAAACTGTTTTTT. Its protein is CASSLDPWPAGEKLFF.

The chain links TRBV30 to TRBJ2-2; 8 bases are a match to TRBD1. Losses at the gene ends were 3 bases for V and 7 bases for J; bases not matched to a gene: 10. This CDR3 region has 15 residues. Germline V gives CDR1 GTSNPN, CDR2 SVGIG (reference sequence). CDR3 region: CAWRWGRGRNGELFF. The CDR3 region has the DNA TGTGCCTGGAGATGGGGCAGGGGGCGAAACGGGGAGCTGTTTTTT. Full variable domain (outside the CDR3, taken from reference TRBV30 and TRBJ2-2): SQTIHQWPATLVQPVGSPLSLECTVEGTSNPNLYWYRQAAGRGLQLLFYSVGIGQISSEVPQNLSASRPQDRQFILSSKKLLLSDSGFYLCAWRWGRGRNGELFFGEGSRLTVL.

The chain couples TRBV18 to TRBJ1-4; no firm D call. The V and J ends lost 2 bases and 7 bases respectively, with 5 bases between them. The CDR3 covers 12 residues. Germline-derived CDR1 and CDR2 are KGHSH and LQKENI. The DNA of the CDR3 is TGTGCCAGCTCACCATCGAGTGAAAAACTGTTTTTT. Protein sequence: CASSPSSEKLFF.

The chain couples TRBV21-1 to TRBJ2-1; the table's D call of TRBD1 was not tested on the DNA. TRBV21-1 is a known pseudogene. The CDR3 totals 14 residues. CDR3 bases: TGTGCCAGCACCCTAGAGGACAGCCACAATGAGCAGTTCTTC. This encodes CASTLEDSHNEQFF.

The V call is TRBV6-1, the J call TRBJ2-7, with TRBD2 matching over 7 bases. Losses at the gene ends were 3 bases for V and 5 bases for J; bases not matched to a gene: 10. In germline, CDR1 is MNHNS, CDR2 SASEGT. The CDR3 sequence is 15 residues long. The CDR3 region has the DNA TGTGCCAGCAGTGACGGGGCGGGAGTGAGGGACGAGCAGTACTTC. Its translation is CASSDGAGVRDEQYF.

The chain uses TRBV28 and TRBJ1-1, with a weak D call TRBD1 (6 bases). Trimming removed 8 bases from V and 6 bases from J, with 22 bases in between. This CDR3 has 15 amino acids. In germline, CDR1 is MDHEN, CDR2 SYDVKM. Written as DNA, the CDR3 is TGTGCCAGCGGCGCTATGCCAGGGGCCTCCCCTGAAGCTTTCTTT. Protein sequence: CASGAMPGASPEAFF.

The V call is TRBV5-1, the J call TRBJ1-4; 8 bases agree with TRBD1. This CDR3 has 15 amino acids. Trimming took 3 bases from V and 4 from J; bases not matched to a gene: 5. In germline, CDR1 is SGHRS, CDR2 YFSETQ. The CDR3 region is CASSSGTGNNEKLFF. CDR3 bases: TGCGCCAGCAGCTCGGGGACAGGAAATAATGAAAAACTGTTTTTT.